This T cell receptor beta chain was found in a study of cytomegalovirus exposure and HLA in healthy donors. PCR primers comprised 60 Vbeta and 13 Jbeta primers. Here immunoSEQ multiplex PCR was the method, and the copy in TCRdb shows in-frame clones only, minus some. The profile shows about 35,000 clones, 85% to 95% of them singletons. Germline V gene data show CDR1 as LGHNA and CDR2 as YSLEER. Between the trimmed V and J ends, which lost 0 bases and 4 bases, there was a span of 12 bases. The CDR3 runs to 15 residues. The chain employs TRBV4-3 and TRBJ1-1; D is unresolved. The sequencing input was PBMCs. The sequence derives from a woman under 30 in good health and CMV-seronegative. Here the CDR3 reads CASSQEVGYSTEAFF. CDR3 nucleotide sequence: TGCGCCAGCAGCCAAGAGGTCGGGTATTCCACTGAAGCTTTCTTT.